This TCR beta chain is from a study of blood T cell repertoires in COVID-19. Everyone who took part was roughly 18 to 89 years old, and they came from 24 US areas. This CDR3 is 15 amino acids long. The V gene end was trimmed by 1 base and the J gene end by 5 bases; junction bases not matched to a gene: 4. Germline V gene sequence: CDR1 LNHDA, CDR2 SQIVND (reference sequence). The table came from immunoSEQ multiplex PCR; TCRdb's copy has only in-frame clones and leaves some out. The sample holds fewer than 250,000 clones; 83% are singletons and the top ten take 3.6%. Sequenced material: PBMCs or T cells enriched from blood (not recorded which). The sequence came from a woman aged 35 to 49 who had been exposed to COVID-19. J is TRBJ1-5 and V is TRBV19; 8 positions match TRBD1. The CDR3 reads CASSIVDRGDQPQHF. In nucleotides, the CDR3 is TGTGCCAGTAGTATAGTTGACAGGGGCGATCAGCCCCAGCATTTT.